These T cell receptor beta chains were read from a single sample in a study of regulatory T cells in long-lasting Graves disease. TCRdb passed the multiplex PCR reads through MiXCR, listing each CDR3 protein once. Among some 350,000 distinct CDR3 sequences listed, about a sixth were seen once. These sequences were also reported in another study, on T cells in Graves' hyperthyroidism and ophthalmopathy.

Material: peripheral blood mononuclear cells (PBMCs), obtained at new diagnosis, from a patient treated with antithyroid drugs. The receptors here all came from a woman aged 18 to 35 with Graves disease. The CDR3 runs from the conserved cysteine through the conserved F or W. The order of the fields is clone size, D gene, V gene, J gene, CDR3 DNA, CDR3 protein. A D gene is named only where the DNA matches it firmly. Clone size appears in some rows only: once, few, many, or a class for an expanded clone.

many,NA,TRBV5-1,TRBJ1-1,TGCGCCAGCAGCTTGCAGGGGAGGACTGAAGCTTTCTTT,CASSLQGRTEAFF
many,NA,TRBV7-8,TRBJ2-7,TGTGCCAGCAGCTTAAGTTCCCTCCCCCACGAGCAGTACTTC,CASSLSSLPHEQYF
many,NA,TRBV6-1,TRBJ2-6,TGTGCCAGCAGTGCGACACAGAGTAGCTCTGGGGCCAACGTCCTGACTTTC,CASSATQSSSGANVLTF
many,NA,TRBV27,TRBJ1-5,TGTGCCAGCAGGTCGGGCTTCACCTTAAATCAGCCCCAGCATTTT,CASRSGFTLNQPQHF
many,TRBD2,TRBV29-1,TRBJ2-1,TGCAGCGTTGCAGGCGGGAGTAGTGATGAGCAGTTCTTC,CSVAGGSSDEQFF
many,TRBD1,TRBV20-1,TRBJ2-7,TGCAGTGCCCGGGACAGTAGTGAGCAGTACTTC,CSARDSSEQYF
few,NA,TRBV7-9,TRBJ1-5,TGTGCCAGCAGCTCGGCCGGGGCGGGTCAGCCCCAGCATTTT,CASSSAGAGQPQHF
many,NA,TRBV6-1,TRBJ2-3,TGTGCCAGCAGCTCCTCACCCTTAGCAGATACGCAGTATTTT,CASSSSPLADTQYF
many,NA,TRBV2,TRBJ1-1,TGTGCCAGCACCCTCGGGAGGAACACTGAAGCTTTCTTT,CASTLGRNTEAFF
few,NA,TRBV6-2/TRBV6-3,TRBJ2-7,TGTGCCAGCAGTTACTCGAGGGACACCCTCTACGAGCAGTACTTC,CASSYSRDTLYEQYF
many,TRBD2,TRBV28,TRBJ2-1,TGTGCCAGCAGTAAGGGGAAGGGACTAGCTATAAAGGGGAATGAGCAGTTCTTC,CASSKGKGLAIKGNEQFF
many,NA,TRBV28,TRBJ1-5,TGTGCCAGCAGTCAAAGGAGGATTGGCAATCAGCCCCAGCATTTT,CASSQRRIGNQPQHF
many,NA,TRBV5-1,TRBJ1-4,TGCGCCAGCTCGAACCCCCAGGGGACTAATGAAAAACTGTTTTTT,CASSNPQGTNEKLFF
few,TRBD2,TRBV7-8,TRBJ2-2,TGTGCCAGCAGCTTACCGCCGACTAGCGGAGCCACCGGGGAGCTGTTTTTT,CASSLPPTSGATGELFF
NA,TRBD1,TRBV6-2/TRBV6-3,TRBJ1-1,TGTGCCAGCATCCTCACAACGGGACAGCAAGCTTTCTTT,CASILTTGQQAFF
NA,TRBD2,TRBV20-1,TRBJ2-1,TGCAGTGCTGACTCTAGCGGGGCGTACAATGAGCAGTTCTTC,CSADSSGAYNEQFF
many,NA,TRBV13,TRBJ1-6,TGTGCCAGCAGCCCCTCAGACAGGCCGGAGGGTTCACCCCTCCACTTT,CASSPSDRPEGSPLHF
many,TRBD2,TRBV5-1,TRBJ2-7,TGCGCCAGCAGCTCGGGACTAGCGGGACACGAGCAGTACTTC,CASSSGLAGHEQYF
many,TRBD2,TRBV20-1,TRBJ2-1,TGCAGTGCGAGAACTAGCGGGGACTACAATGAGCAGTTCTTC,CSARTSGDYNEQFF
many,NA,TRBV6-1,TRBJ1-1,TGTGCCAGCATGGGACGGCAACTGGGGTCCGTGAACACTGAAGCTTTCTTT,CASMGRQLGSVNTEAFF
few,NA,TRBV7-3,TRBJ1-6,TGTGCCAGCAGCTCCGGACAGCATAATTCACCCCTCCACTTT,CASSSGQHNSPLHF
many,TRBD1,TRBV11-2,TRBJ2-7,TGTGCCAGCAGCCCAGGACAGGGAAGCTTTAACGAGCAGTACTTC,CASSPGQGSFNEQYF
NA,TRBD2,TRBV5-4,TRBJ2-1,TGTGCCAGCAGCTTGAGGAGGACTAGCGGGAATGCGAGGCAGTTCTTC,CASSLRRTSGNARQFF
many,NA,TRBV28,TRBJ1-6,TGTGCCAGCACCTCAACTGGGCATAATTCACCCCTCCACTTT,CASTSTGHNSPLHF
NA,NA,TRBV3-1,TRBJ1-5,TGTGCCAGCAGCCAAGATTGGGGAGGTCAGCCCCAGCATTTT,CASSQDWGGQPQHF
many,TRBD2,TRBV20-1,TRBJ2-7,TGCAGTGCTAGAGAGAATAGCGGGAGTTTTGGGCAGTACTTC,CSARENSGSFGQYF
many,TRBD1,TRBV6-1,TRBJ2-7,TGTGCCAGCAGCGAAATCCCGGGACAGAGTTACGAGCAGTACTTC,CASSEIPGQSYEQYF
many,NA,TRBV5-1,TRBJ1-5,TGTGCCAGCAGTTTGGAGGGTCGGAGCAATCAGCCCCAGCATTTT,CASSLEGRSNQPQHF
few,NA,TRBV28,TRBJ1-6,TGTGCCAGCATTCTAGACGAAGGACAAAATTCACCCCTCCACTTT,CASILDEGQNSPLHF
many,NA,TRBV11-2,TRBJ1-2,TGTGCCAGCAGCCCGCTAGGGCCACTTCACCGCGATGGCTACACCTTC,CASSPLGPLHRDGYTF
many,NA,TRBV30,TRBJ1-1,TGTGCCTGGAGTGGCCGGACTGAAGCTTTCTTT,CAWSGRTEAFF
many,NA,TRBV11-2,TRBJ1-1,TGTGCCAGCAGCTTAAGACCTGGCAGGGACACTGAAGCTTTCTTT,CASSLRPGRDTEAFF
many,TRBD2,TRBV20-1,TRBJ2-1,TGCAGTGCTAGAGACGGACTAGATCACAATGAGCAGTTCTTC,CSARDGLDHNEQFF
few,TRBD1,TRBV19,TRBJ1-2,TGTGCCAGTAGCCTGGGGGACAGCGTTGTCTATGGCTACACCTTC,CASSLGDSVVYGYTF
many,NA,TRBV14,TRBJ1-4,TGTGCCAGCAGCCCCCGGAGGGCTGAAAAACTGTTTTTT,CASSPRRAEKLFF
many,TRBD2,TRBV7-2,TRBJ2-5,TGTGCCAGCAGCTCCCAAGGCGGGGGGCTCGGAGAGACCCAGTACTTC,CASSSQGGGLGETQYF
few,NA,TRBV28,TRBJ2-7,TGTGCCAGCCGTGTGACTGGGACCTACGAGCAGTACTTC,CASRVTGTYEQYF
many,TRBD2,TRBV7-9,TRBJ2-1,TGTGCCAGCTTCAGCGGGAGAACCAATGAGCAGTTCTTC,CASFSGRTNEQFF
NA,TRBD2,TRBV20-1,TRBJ2-7,TGCAGTGCTAGAGATTGGAGAGCGGGGGGGACCTACGAGCAGTACTTC,CSARDWRAGGTYEQYF
NA,TRBD2,TRBV25-1,TRBJ2-7,TGTGCCAGCAGTGAATCCCCGGCCCGGGCGGGAGTGAGCGAGCAGTACTTC,CASSESPARAGVSEQYF
many,NA,TRBV2,TRBJ1-1,TGTGCCAGCAAGAGGGTAGGGGACACTGAAGCTTTCTTT,CASKRVGDTEAFF
few,NA,TRBV11-2,TRBJ1-2,TGTGCCAGCAGCTTAACGGGGACCGGAGCTAACTATGGCTACACCTTC,CASSLTGTGANYGYTF
many,NA,TRBV28,TRBJ2-3,TGTGCCAGCACTCCCGTTGGACGGCGCCTGGGGACAGATACGCAGTATTTT,CASTPVGRRLGTDTQYF
once,NA,TRBV5-6,TRBJ1-4,TGTGCCAGCAGCTTGGGACCCCAGGGGAGGGATGAAAAACTGTTTTTT,CASSLGPQGRDEKLFF
many,NA,TRBV3-1,TRBJ2-2,TGTGCCAGCAGCCAAGATCTAAGGCCGTTGTCTACCGGGGAGCTGTTTTTT,CASSQDLRPLSTGELFF
NA,NA,TRBV20-1,TRBJ1-1,TGCAGTGCTAGACCCCCAGGGAAACACACTGAAGCTTTCTTT,CSARPPGKHTEAFF
many,NA,TRBV30,TRBJ2-1,TGTGCCTGGAGCTTCCCCCCGAGTGAGCAGTTCTTC,CAWSFPPSEQFF
many,TRBD2,TRBV20-1,TRBJ2-3,TGCAGTGCACCGAAAGGTAGCGGGGCGAATACGCAGTATTTT,CSAPKGSGANTQYF
NA,NA,TRBV6-5,TRBJ2-3,TGTGCCAGCAGTTATCTGGGCAGGGTCGGCACAGATACGCAGTATTTT,CASSYLGRVGTDTQYF
few,TRBD2,TRBV3-1,TRBJ2-7,TGTGCCAGCGGCCAGGCAGCGGGGGCCTACGAGCAGTACTTC,CASGQAAGAYEQYF
many,TRBD2,TRBV30,TRBJ2-1,TGTGCCTGGAGTCTAGGGACTAGCGGGAGTTTCTTC,CAWSLGTSGSFF
many,NA,TRBV11-1,TRBJ2-7,TGTGCCAGCAGCTTAACCCAGGGTCCCTCCTACGAGCAGTACTTC,CASSLTQGPSYEQYF
NA,NA,TRBV4-1,TRBJ2-7,TGCGCCAGCAGCCAAGAGAAGAAACGTTACTACGAGCAGTACTTC,CASSQEKKRYYEQYF